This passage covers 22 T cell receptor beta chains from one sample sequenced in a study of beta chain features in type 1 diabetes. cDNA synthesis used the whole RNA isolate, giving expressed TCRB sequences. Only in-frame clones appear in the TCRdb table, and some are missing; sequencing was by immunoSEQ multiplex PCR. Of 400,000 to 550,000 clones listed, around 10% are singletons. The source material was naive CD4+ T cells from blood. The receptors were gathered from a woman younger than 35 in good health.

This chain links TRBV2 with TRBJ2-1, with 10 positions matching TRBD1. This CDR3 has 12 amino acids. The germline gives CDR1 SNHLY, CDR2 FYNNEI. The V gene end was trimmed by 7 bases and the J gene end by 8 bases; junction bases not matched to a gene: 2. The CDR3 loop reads CASTDRGHEQFF. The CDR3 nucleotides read TGTGCCAGCACCGACAGGGGGCATGAGCAGTTCTTC.

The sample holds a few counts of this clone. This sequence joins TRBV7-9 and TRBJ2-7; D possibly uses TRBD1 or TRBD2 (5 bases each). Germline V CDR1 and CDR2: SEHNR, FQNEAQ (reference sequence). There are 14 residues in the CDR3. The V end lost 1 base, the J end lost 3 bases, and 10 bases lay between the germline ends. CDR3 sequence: CASSLGGQGYEQYV. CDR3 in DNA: TGTGCCAGCAGCTTAGGCGGGCAGGGCTACGAGCAGTACGTC.

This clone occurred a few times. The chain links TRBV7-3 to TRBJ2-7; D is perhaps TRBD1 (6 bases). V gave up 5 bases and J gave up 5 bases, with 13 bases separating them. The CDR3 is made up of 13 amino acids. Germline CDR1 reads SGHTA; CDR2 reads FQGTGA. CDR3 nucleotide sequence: TGTGCCAGCAGCCTTAAACAGGGTAACGAGCAGTACTTC. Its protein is CASSLKQGNEQYF.

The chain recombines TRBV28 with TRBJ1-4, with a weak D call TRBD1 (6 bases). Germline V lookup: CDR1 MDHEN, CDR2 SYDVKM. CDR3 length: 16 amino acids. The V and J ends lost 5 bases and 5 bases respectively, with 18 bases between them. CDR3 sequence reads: CASSRAQTGSNEKLFF. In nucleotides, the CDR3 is TGTGCCAGCAGTAGGGCTCAGACAGGTTCGAATGAAAAACTGTTTTTT.

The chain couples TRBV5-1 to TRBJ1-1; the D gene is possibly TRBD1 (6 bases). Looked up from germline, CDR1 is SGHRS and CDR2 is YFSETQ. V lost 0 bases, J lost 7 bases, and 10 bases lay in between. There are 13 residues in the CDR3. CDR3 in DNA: TGCGCCAGCAGCTTGGGGACAGCTAATGAAGCTTTCTTT. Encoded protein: CASSLGTANEAFF.

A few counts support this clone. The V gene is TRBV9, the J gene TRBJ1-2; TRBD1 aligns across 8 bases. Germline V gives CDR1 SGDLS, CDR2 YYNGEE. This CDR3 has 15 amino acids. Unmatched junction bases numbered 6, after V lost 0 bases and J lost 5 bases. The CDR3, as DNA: TGTGCCAGCAGCGTAGGGCCGACAGGGGATTATGGCTACACCTTC. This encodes CASSVGPTGDYGYTF.

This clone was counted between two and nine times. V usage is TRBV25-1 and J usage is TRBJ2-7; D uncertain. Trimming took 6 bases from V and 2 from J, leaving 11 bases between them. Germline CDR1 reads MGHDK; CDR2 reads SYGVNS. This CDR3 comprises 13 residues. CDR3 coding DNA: TGTGCCAGCAGGTCAAGGGAAGCCTACGAGCAGTACTTC. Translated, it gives CASRSREAYEQYF.

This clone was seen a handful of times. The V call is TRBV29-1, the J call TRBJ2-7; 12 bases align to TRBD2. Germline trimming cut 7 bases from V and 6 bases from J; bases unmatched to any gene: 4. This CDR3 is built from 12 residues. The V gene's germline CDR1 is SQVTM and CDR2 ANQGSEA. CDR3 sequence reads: CSGLGLAGEQYF. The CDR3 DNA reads TGCAGCGGCCTGGGACTAGCGGGCGAGCAGTACTTC.

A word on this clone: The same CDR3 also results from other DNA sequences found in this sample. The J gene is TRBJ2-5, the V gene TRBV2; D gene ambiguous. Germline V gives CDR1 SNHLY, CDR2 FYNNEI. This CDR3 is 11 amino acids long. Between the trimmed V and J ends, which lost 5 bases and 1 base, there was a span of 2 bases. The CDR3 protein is CASSSQETQYF. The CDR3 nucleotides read TGTGCCAGCAGTAGCCAAGAGACCCAGTACTTC.

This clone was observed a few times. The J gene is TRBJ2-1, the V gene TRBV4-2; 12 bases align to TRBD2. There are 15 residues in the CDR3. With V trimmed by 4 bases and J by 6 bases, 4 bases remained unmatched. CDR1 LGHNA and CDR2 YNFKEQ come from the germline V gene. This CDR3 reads CASSPLAGGLNEQFF. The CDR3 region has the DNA TGTGCCAGCAGCCCGCTAGCGGGGGGGCTCAATGAGCAGTTCTTC.

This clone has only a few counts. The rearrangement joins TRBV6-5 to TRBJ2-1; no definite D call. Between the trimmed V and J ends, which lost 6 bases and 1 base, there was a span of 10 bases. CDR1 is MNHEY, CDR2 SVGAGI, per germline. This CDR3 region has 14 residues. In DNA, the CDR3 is TGTGCCAGCAGACTCGACGTTTCCTACAATGAGCAGTTCTTC. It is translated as CASRLDVSYNEQFF.

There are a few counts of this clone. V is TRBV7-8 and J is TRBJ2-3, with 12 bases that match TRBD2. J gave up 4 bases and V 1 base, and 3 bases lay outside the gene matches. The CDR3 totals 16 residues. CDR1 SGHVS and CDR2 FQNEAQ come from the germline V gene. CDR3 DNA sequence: TGTGCCAGCAGCTTAGTCCTAGCGGGGGGGCCAGATACGCAGTATTTT. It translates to CASSLVLAGGPDTQYF.

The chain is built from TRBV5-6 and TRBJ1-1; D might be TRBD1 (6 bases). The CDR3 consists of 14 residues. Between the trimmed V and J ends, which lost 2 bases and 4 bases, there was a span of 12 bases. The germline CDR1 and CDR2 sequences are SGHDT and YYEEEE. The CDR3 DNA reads TGTGCCAGCAGCTTACAGGGCCTTGGCACTGAAGCTTTCTTT. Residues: CASSLQGLGTEAFF. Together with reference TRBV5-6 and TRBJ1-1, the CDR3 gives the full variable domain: DAGVTQSPTHLIKTRGQQVTLRCSPKSGHDTVSWYQQALGQGPQFIFQYYEEEERQRGNFPDRFSGHQFPNYSSELNVNALLLGDSALYLCASSLQGLGTEAFFGQGTRLTVV.

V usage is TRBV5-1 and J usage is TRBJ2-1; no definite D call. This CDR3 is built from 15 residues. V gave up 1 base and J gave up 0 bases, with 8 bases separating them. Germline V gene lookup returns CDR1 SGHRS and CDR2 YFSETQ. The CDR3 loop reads CASSLTVSSYNEQFF. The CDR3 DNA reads TGCGCCAGCAGCTTGACGGTTAGCTCCTACAATGAGCAGTTCTTC.

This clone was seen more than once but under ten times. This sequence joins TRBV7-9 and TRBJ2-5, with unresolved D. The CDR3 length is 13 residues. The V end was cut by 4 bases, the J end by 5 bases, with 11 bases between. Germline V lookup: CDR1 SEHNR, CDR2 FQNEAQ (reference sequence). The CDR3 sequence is CASSYPEGETQYF. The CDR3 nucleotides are TGTGCCAGCAGCTACCCAGAAGGGGAGACCCAGTACTTC. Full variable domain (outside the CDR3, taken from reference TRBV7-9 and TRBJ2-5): DTGVSQNPRHKITKRGQNVTFRCDPISEHNRLYWYRQTLGQGPEFLTYFQNEAQLEKSRLLSDRFSAERPKGSFSTLEIQRTEQGDSAMYLCASSYPEGETQYFGPGTRLLVL.

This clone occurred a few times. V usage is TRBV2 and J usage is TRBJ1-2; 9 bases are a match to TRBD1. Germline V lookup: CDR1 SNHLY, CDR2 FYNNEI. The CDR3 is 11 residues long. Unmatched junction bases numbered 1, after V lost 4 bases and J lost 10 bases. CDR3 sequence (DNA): TGTGCCAGCAGTGGACAGGGGGTCTACACCTTC. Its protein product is CASSGQGVYTF.

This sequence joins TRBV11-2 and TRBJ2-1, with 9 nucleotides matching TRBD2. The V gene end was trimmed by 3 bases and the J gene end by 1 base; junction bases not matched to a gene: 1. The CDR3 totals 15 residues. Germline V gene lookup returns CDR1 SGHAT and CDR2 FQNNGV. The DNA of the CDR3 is TGTGCCAGCAGCTTCCTAGCGGGATCCTACAATGAGCAGTTCTTC. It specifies CASSFLAGSYNEQFF.

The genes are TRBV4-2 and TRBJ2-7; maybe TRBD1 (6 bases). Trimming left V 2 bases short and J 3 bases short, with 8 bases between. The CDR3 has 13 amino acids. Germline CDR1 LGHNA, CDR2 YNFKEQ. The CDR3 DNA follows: TGTGCCAGCAGCCAAAAAGGGGGCTACGAGCAGTACTTC. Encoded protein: CASSQKGGYEQYF.

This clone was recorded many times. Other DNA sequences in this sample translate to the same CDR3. The CDR3, as DNA: TGTGCCAGCAGCTTACCTGGGGCCAACGTCCTGACTTTC. Translated: CASSLPGANVLTF. V gene TRBV7-2 combines with J gene TRBJ2-6; D gene uncertain. The V end was cut by 2 bases, the J end by 2 bases, with 1 base between. The CDR3 is 13 residues long. Germline assignment: CDR1 SGHTA and CDR2 FQGNSA.

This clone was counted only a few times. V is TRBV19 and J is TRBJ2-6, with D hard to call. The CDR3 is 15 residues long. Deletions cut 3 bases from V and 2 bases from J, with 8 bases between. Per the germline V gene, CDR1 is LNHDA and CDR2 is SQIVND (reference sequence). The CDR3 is CASSMGGTGANVLTF. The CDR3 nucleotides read TGTGCCAGTAGTATGGGTGGGACTGGGGCCAACGTCCTGACTTTC.

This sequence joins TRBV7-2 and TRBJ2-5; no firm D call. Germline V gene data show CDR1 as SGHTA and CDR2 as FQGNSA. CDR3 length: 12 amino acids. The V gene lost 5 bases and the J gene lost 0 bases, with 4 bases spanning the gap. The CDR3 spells CASSPNQETQYF. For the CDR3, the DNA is TGTGCCAGCAGCCCCAACCAAGAGACCCAGTACTTC.

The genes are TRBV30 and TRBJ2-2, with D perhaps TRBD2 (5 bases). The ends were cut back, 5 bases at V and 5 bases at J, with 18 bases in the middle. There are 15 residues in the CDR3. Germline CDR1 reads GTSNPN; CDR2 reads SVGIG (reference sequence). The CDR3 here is CAWGGGLRSTGELFF. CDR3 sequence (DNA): TGTGCCTGGGGAGGCGGACTCAGATCGACCGGGGAGCTGTTTTTT.